The present TCR beta chain was sequenced within a study of T cells in Graves' hyperthyroidism and ophthalmopathy. This CDR3 has 14 residues. The ends were cut back, 0 bases at V and 6 bases at J, with 9 bases in the middle. Per the germline V gene, CDR1 is DFQATT and CDR2 is SNEGSKA (reference sequence). What was amplified from RNA transcripts were TCR beta CDR3 regions. First-round RT-PCR targeting the TCR CDR3 was performed with the HTBI primer set. TCRdb re-derived calls from the multiplex PCR reads in MiXCR, one entry per CDR3 protein. The data show around 390,000 distinct CDR3 sequences, about 14% seen once. Ophthalmopathy in the patients scored at least 3 on Clinical Activity Score and at least 4 on NOSPECS grade, lasting under 3 months. A word on this clonotype: What it recognizes is unknown.

Study-wide results and limits: The model's output predicted ophthalmopathy at a median of roughly 6.9 months prior to onset. Using 13 V-J features, a model discriminated ophthalmopathy from stable hyperthyroidism. Blood also carried most thyroid clonotypes expanded above 0.001.

This clonotype was obtained from a woman in her twenties or thirties with Graves' ophthalmopathy. The sample taken for sequencing was blood. The chain couples TRBV20-1 to TRBJ1-6; D not certain. Here the CDR3 DNA reads TGCAGTGCTAGAGATGTAGGAGGTAATTCACCCCTCCACTTT. Translation: CSARDVGGNSPLHF.